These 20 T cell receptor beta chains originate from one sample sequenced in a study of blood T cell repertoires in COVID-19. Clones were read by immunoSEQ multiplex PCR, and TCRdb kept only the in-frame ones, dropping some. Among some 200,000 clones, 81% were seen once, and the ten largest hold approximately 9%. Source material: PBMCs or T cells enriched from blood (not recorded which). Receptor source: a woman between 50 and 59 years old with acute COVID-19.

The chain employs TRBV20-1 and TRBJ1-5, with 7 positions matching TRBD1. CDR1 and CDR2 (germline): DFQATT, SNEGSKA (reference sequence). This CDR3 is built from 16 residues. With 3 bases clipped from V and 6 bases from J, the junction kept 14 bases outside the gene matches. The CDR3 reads CSASSRQGLVRQPQHF. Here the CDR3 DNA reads TGCAGTGCTAGTTCCAGACAGGGTCTGGTGCGTCAGCCCCAGCATTTT.

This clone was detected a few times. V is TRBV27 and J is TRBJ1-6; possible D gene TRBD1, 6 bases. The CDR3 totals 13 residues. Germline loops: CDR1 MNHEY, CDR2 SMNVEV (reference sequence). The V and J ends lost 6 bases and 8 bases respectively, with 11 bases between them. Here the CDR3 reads CASRDSYYSPLHF. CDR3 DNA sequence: TGTGCCAGCAGGGACAGCTACTATTCACCCCTCCACTTT.

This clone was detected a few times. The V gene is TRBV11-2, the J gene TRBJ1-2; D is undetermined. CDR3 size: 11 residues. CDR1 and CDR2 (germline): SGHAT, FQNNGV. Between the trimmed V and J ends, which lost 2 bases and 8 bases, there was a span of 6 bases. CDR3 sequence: CASSLYGGYTF. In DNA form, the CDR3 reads TGTGCCAGCAGCTTATATGGCGGCTACACCTTC.

The CDR3 DNA follows: TGTGCCAGCTCCTTGGGGCGGAGCAATCAGCCCCAGCATTTT. Translation gives CASSLGRSNQPQHF. The chain links TRBV18 to TRBJ1-5; weak D call: TRBD1 (5 bases). Trimming removed 6 bases from V and 1 base from J, with 10 bases in between. Germline values: CDR1 KGHSH, CDR2 LQKENI. The CDR3 extends over 14 amino acids.

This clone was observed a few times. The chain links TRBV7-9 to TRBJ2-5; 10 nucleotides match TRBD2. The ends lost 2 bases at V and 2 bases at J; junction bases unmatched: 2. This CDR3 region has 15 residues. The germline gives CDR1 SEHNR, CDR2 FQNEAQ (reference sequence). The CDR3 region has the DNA TGTGCCAGCAGCTTAACTAGCGGGGTACAAGAGACCCAGTACTTC. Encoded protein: CASSLTSGVQETQYF.

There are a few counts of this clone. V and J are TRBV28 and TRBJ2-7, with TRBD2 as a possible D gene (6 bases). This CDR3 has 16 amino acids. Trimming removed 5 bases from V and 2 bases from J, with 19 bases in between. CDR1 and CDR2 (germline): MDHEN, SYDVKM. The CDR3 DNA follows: TGTGCCAGCAGTCCCACCCTCGGGACTGGACCCTACGAGCAGTACTTC. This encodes CASSPTLGTGPYEQYF.

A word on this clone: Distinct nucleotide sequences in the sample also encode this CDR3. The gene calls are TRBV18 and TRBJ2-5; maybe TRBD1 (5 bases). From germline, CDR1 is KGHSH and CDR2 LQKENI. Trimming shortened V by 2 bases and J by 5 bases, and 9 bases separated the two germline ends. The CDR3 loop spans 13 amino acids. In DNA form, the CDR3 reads TGTGCCAGCTCACCAGGACACGGGGAGACCCAGTACTTC. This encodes CASSPGHGETQYF.

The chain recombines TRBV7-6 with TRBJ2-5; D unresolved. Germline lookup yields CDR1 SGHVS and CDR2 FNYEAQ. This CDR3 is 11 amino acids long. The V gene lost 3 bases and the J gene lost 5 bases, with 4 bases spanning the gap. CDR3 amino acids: CASSLAETQYF. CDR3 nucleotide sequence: TGTGCCAGCAGCTTGGCTGAGACCCAGTACTTC.

The CDR3 coding sequence is TGCGCCAGCAGCTTGAACGGGGGAGGAACGGAGACCCAGTACTTC. Translation gives CASSLNGGGTETQYF. J is TRBJ2-5 and V is TRBV5-1; D perhaps matches TRBD2 (6 bases). The V end lost 1 base, the J end lost 5 bases, and 15 bases lay between the germline ends. The CDR3 contains 15 residues. From germline, CDR1 is SGHRS and CDR2 YFSETQ.

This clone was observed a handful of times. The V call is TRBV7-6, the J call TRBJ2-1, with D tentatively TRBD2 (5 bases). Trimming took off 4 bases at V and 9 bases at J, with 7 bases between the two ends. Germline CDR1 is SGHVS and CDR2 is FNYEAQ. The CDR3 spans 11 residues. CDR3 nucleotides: TGTGCCAGCAGCTCCGGGATTGAGCAGTTCTTC. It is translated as CASSSGIEQFF. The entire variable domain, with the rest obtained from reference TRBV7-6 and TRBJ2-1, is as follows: GAGVSQSPRYKVTKRGQDVALRCDPISGHVSLYWYRQALGQGPEFLTYFNYEAQQDKSGLPNDRFSAERPEGSISTLTIQRTEQRDSAMYRCASSSGIEQFFGPGTRLTVL.

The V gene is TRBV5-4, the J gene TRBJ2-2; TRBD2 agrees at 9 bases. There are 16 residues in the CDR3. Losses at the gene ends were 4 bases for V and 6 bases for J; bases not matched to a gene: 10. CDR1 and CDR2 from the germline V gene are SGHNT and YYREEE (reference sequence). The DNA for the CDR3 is TGTGCCAGCAGCCGAGCCGGGACTAGCATCTCCGGGGAGCTGTTTTTT. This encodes CASSRAGTSISGELFF.

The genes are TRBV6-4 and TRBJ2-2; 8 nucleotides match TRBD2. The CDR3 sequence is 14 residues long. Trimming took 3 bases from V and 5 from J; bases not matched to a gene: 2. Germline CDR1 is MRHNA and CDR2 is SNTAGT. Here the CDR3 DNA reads TGTGCCAGCAGTGAGACTAGCGTTACCGGGGAGCTGTTTTTT. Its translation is CASSETSVTGELFF.

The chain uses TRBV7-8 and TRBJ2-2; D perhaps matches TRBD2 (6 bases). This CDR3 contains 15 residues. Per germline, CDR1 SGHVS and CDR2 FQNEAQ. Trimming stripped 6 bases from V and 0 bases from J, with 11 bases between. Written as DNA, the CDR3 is TGTGCCAGCAGACTCGGGACTCCGAACACCGGGGAGCTGTTTTTT. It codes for CASRLGTPNTGELFF.

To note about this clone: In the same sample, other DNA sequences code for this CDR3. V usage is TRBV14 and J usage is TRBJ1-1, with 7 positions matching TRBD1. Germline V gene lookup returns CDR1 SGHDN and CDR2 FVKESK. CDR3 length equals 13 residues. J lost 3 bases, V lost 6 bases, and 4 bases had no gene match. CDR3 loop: CASSSQGYTEAFF. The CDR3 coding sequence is TGTGCCAGCAGTTCACAGGGGTACACTGAAGCTTTCTTT.

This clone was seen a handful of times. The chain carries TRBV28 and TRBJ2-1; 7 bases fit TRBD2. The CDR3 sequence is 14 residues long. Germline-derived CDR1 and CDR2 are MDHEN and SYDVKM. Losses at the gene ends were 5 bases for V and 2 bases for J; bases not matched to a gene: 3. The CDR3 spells CASSPSGTYNEQFF. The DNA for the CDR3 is TGTGCCAGCAGTCCTAGCGGCACCTACAATGAGCAGTTCTTC.

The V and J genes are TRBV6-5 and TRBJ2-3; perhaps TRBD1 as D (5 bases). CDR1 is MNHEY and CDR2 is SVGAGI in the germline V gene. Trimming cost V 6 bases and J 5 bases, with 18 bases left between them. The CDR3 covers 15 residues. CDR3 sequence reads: CASSTMGLTKDTQYF. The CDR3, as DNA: TGTGCCAGCAGCACGATGGGGCTAACTAAAGATACGCAGTATTTT.

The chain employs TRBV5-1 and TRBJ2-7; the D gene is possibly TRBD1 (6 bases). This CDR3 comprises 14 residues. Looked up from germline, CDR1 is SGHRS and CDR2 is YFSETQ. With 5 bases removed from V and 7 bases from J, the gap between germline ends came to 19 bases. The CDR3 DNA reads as TGCGCCAGCAGAGCGACAGGCCTAGGGGAGGAGCAGTACTTC. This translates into CASRATGLGEEQYF.

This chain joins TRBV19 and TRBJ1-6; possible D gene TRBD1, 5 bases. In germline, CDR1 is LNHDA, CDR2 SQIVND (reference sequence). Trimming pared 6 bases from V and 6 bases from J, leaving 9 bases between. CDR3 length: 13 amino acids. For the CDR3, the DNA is TGTGCCAGTAGAAGGGGCGTTAATTCACCCCTCCACTTT. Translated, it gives CASRRGVNSPLHF.

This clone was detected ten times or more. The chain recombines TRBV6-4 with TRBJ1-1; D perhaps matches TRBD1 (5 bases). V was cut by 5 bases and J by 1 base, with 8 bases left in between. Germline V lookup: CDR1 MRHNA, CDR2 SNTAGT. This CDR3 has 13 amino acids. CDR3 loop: CASSQGQNTEAFF. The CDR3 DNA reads TGTGCCAGCAGTCAGGGCCAGAACACTGAAGCTTTCTTT.

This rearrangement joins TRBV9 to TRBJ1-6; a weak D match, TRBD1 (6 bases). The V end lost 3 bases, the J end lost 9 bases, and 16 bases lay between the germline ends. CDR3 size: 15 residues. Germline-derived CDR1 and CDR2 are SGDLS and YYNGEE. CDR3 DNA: TGTGCCAGCAGCGCGGGGGGGGCTGGGAGTTCACCCCTCCACTTT. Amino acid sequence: CASSAGGAGSSPLHF.